These 20 T cell receptor beta chains were sequenced from one sample in a study of T-cell reconstitution after alpha-beta-depleted transplantation in children. The authors prepared the TCRbeta library with unique molecular identifiers. TCRdb fed the PCR reads into MiXCR, producing one record per CDR3 protein. The sample shows hundreds of thousands of distinct CDR3 sequences, 10% to 15% of them seen only once. The source material was PBMCs, mostly from graft donor cells, sampled 360 days after TCRalphabeta/CD19-depleted stem cell transplant. Receptors originate from a male patient younger than 18 who had a stem cell transplant for acute myeloid leukemia, so the T cells may come from the graft donor.

The chain employs TRBV10-3 and TRBJ2-3; 15 bases are a match to TRBD2. Trimming cost V 3 bases and J 3 bases; bases outside gene matches: 7. The V gene's germline CDR1 is ENHRY and CDR2 SYGVKD. There are 18 residues in the CDR3. The CDR3 sequence is CAISERGLAGGGTDTQYF. The CDR3 region has the DNA TGTGCCATCAGTGAAAGAGGACTAGCGGGAGGGGGTACAGATACGCAGTATTTT.

The V and J genes are TRBV10-3 and TRBJ2-7; TRBD2 is a possible D gene (6 bases). Trimming removed 0 bases at V and 7 bases at J, with 13 bases between. Per the germline V gene, CDR1 is ENHRY and CDR2 is SYGVKD. The CDR3 covers 14 residues. This CDR3 reads CAISESGSAGEQYF. The CDR3 bases are TGTGCCATCAGTGAGTCTGGCTCCGCGGGGGAGCAGTACTTC.

In this sample, this clonotype turned up a few times. The rearrangement joins TRBV20-1 to TRBJ2-7; D possibly matches TRBD1 or TRBD2 (6 bases each). With 0 bases removed from V and 5 bases from J, the gap between germline ends came to 14 bases. Germline loops: CDR1 DFQATT, CDR2 SNEGSKA (reference sequence). This CDR3 is built from 14 residues. CDR3 in DNA: TGCAGTGCTAGAGATGGGGGGCTGAGGAACGAGCAGTACTTC. As protein: CSARDGGLRNEQYF.

This clonotype was seen ten or more times. The J gene is TRBJ2-3, the V gene TRBV28, with 9 bases lining up with TRBD1. Per the germline V gene, CDR1 is MDHEN and CDR2 is SYDVKM. The J segment lost 4 bases and the V segment lost 5 bases, leaving 7 bases of the junction unmatched. The CDR3 contains 15 residues. The CDR3 bases are TGTGCCAGCAGTCTCACCGGGACAGGGTCAGATACGCAGTATTTT. Translation: CASSLTGTGSDTQYF.

This clonotype was counted many times. For the CDR3, the DNA is TGCAGCGTTAATGTGGTCGAAGCTGGGGCCAACGTCCTGACTTTC. Amino acid sequence: CSVNVVEAGANVLTF. The V and J genes are TRBV29-1 and TRBJ2-6; D is uncertain. Trimming left V 5 bases short and J 2 bases short, with 13 bases between. Germline V gene data show CDR1 as SQVTM and CDR2 as ANQGSEA. CDR3 length: 15 amino acids.

This clonotype was recorded a few times. This chain joins TRBV18 and TRBJ1-6; D may be TRBD1 (5 bases). Germline-derived CDR1 and CDR2 are KGHSH and LQKENI. This CDR3 comprises 13 residues. Trimming took off 2 bases at V and 13 bases at J, with 12 bases between the two ends. The CDR3, as DNA: TGTGCCAGCTCACCAACGGCGGCAGGGCCCCTCCACTTT. Translation gives CASSPTAAGPLHF.

This clonotype was seen ten or more times. The CDR3 DNA is TGTGCCACCAGCAGAGATATCGGGACAGGGAGAGGGGAGCTGTTTTTT. Translation: CATSRDIGTGRGELFF. This chain links TRBV15 with TRBJ2-2; 9 nucleotides match TRBD1. The length of the CDR3 is 16 residues. Germline trimming cut 0 bases from V and 8 bases from J; bases unmatched to any gene: 7. Germline V gene data show CDR1 as LNHNV and CDR2 as YYDKDF (reference sequence).

In this sample, this clonotype turned up a few times. V and J are TRBV29-1 and TRBJ2-2; no clear D. The CDR3 runs 13 residues. The germline V gene has CDR1 SQVTM and CDR2 ANQGSEA. Trimming removed 1 base at V and 4 bases at J, with 7 bases between. Written as DNA, the CDR3 is TGCAGCGTTGAAGTATCTCGCACCGGGGAGCTGTTTTTT. Translation: CSVEVSRTGELFF.

The rearrangement joins TRBV12-3 or TRBV12-4 to TRBJ2-7; D is uncertain. The germline V and J ends were trimmed by 4 bases and 3 bases, with 13 bases remaining between them. CDR3 length: 14 residues. CDR3 amino acids: CASSYIGLLYEQYF. CDR3 nucleotides: TGTGCCAGCAGTTATATCGGGCTCCTCTACGAGCAGTACTTC.

The chain is built from TRBV10-3 and TRBJ2-3; D may be TRBD1 (5 bases). The CDR3 length is 14 residues. The germline gives CDR1 ENHRY, CDR2 SYGVKD. V lost 2 bases and J lost 4, with 10 bases in between. The CDR3 reads CAISEGRAADTQYF. CDR3 bases: TGTGCCATCAGTGAGGGCAGGGCAGCAGATACGCAGTATTTT.

The CDR3 region is CASSSWTFEGSYEQYF. The DNA of the CDR3 is TGTGCCAGCAGCTCGTGGACCTTCGAGGGCTCCTACGAGCAGTACTTC. This chain connects TRBV7-6 to TRBJ2-7; possible D gene TRBD2, 5 bases. V lost 4 bases and J 0 bases, leaving 16 bases between the germline ends. The CDR3 totals 16 residues. Per the germline V gene, CDR1 is SGHVS and CDR2 is FNYEAQ.

At least ten counts were recorded for this clonotype. An end of the junction differs from the germline gene, which may be a read error. The chain links TRBV7-9 to TRBJ1-2; a possible D gene is TRBD1 (5 bases). Germline V lookup: CDR1 SEHNR, CDR2 FQNEAQ (reference sequence). The CDR3 runs 11 residues. CDR3 region: CASSLPGISSF. CDR3 in DNA: TGTGCCAGCAGCTTACCAGGGATCTCGTCCTTC.

The chain is built from TRBV28 and TRBJ1-1; D possibly corresponds to TRBD1 (5 bases). Trimming removed 4 bases from V and 6 bases from J, with 12 bases in between. The CDR3 runs to 13 residues. Germline V gives CDR1 MDHEN, CDR2 SYDVKM. The CDR3 spells CASSSRVPAEAFF. The CDR3 bases are TGTGCCAGCAGTTCCAGGGTCCCCGCTGAAGCTTTCTTT.

This clonotype appeared a few times. The chain couples TRBV21-1 to TRBJ1-4. TRBV21-1 is designated a pseudogene. The CDR3 sequence is 13 residues long. The CDR3 is CASQAGHNEKLFF. The CDR3 bases are TGTGCCAGCCAGGCAGGTCATAATGAAAAACTGTTTTTT.

The sample holds a few counts of this clonotype. The J gene is TRBJ2-7, the V gene TRBV10-3, with a tentative D call TRBD1 (6 bases). The CDR3 loop spans 11 amino acids. Trimming pared 10 bases from V and 5 bases from J, leaving 12 bases between. In germline, CDR1 is ENHRY, CDR2 SYGVKD. The CDR3 spells CATQGLHEQYF. CDR3 DNA: TGTGCCACCCAGGGGCTCCACGAGCAGTACTTC.

This clonotype was observed a few times. The chain is built from TRBV7-2 and TRBJ2-7, with 8 bases matching TRBD1. The junction had 8 bases not matched to a gene; V was cut back by 2 bases and J by 5 bases. CDR3 length: 15 residues. CDR1 and CDR2 (germline): SGHTA, FQGNSA. Here the CDR3 reads CASSLWAGGIHEQYF. In DNA, the CDR3 is TGTGCCAGCAGCTTATGGGCAGGGGGCATCCACGAGCAGTACTTC.

This chain uses TRBV4-3 with TRBJ1-1; no reliable D call. Trimming shortened V by 2 bases and J by 8 bases, and 15 bases separated the two germline ends. Germline CDR1 is LGHNA and CDR2 is YSLEER. The CDR3 runs 14 residues. This CDR3 reads CASSQPGPESEAFF. The DNA of the CDR3 is TGCGCCAGCAGCCAACCCGGTCCTGAGTCGGAAGCTTTCTTT.

This clonotype was seen more than once but under ten times. The chain uses TRBV5-4 and TRBJ2-6; 7 bases agree with TRBD2. This CDR3 comprises 19 residues. CDR1 SGHNT and CDR2 YYREEE come from the germline V gene (reference sequence). Losses at the gene ends were 0 bases for V and 0 bases for J; bases not matched to a gene: 9. The chain's CDR3 is CASSLGDQRGFSGANVLTF. The CDR3 DNA sequence: TGTGCCAGCAGCTTGGGGGATCAGCGGGGTTTCTCTGGGGCCAACGTCCTGACTTTC.

In this sample, this clonotype turned up a few times. The chain joins TRBV7-9 to TRBJ2-7; possibly TRBD2 for D (6 bases). CDR3 length equals 15 residues. With 5 bases removed from V and 0 bases from J, the gap between germline ends came to 14 bases. Germline values: CDR1 SEHNR, CDR2 FQNEAQ (reference sequence). This CDR3 reads CASSRMGLFSYEQYF. The CDR3 DNA follows: TGTGCCAGCAGCCGTATGGGACTGTTCTCCTACGAGCAGTACTTC.

This clonotype was seen only a few times. The chain has TRBV7-6 and TRBJ2-2; D is unclear. In germline, CDR1 is SGHVS, CDR2 FNYEAQ. The germline V and J ends were trimmed by 0 bases and 11 bases, with 13 bases remaining between them. The CDR3 has 14 residues. The CDR3 is CASSLAIGAVELFF. CDR3 nucleotide sequence: TGTGCCAGCAGCTTAGCCATTGGAGCCGTCGAGCTGTTTTTT. Filled out from reference TRBV7-6 and TRBJ2-2, the complete variable domain reads GAGVSQSPRYKVTKRGQDVALRCDPISGHVSLYWYRQALGQGPEFLTYFNYEAQQDKSGLPNDRFSAERPEGSISTLTIQRTEQRDSAMYRCASSLAIGAVELFFGEGSRLTVL.